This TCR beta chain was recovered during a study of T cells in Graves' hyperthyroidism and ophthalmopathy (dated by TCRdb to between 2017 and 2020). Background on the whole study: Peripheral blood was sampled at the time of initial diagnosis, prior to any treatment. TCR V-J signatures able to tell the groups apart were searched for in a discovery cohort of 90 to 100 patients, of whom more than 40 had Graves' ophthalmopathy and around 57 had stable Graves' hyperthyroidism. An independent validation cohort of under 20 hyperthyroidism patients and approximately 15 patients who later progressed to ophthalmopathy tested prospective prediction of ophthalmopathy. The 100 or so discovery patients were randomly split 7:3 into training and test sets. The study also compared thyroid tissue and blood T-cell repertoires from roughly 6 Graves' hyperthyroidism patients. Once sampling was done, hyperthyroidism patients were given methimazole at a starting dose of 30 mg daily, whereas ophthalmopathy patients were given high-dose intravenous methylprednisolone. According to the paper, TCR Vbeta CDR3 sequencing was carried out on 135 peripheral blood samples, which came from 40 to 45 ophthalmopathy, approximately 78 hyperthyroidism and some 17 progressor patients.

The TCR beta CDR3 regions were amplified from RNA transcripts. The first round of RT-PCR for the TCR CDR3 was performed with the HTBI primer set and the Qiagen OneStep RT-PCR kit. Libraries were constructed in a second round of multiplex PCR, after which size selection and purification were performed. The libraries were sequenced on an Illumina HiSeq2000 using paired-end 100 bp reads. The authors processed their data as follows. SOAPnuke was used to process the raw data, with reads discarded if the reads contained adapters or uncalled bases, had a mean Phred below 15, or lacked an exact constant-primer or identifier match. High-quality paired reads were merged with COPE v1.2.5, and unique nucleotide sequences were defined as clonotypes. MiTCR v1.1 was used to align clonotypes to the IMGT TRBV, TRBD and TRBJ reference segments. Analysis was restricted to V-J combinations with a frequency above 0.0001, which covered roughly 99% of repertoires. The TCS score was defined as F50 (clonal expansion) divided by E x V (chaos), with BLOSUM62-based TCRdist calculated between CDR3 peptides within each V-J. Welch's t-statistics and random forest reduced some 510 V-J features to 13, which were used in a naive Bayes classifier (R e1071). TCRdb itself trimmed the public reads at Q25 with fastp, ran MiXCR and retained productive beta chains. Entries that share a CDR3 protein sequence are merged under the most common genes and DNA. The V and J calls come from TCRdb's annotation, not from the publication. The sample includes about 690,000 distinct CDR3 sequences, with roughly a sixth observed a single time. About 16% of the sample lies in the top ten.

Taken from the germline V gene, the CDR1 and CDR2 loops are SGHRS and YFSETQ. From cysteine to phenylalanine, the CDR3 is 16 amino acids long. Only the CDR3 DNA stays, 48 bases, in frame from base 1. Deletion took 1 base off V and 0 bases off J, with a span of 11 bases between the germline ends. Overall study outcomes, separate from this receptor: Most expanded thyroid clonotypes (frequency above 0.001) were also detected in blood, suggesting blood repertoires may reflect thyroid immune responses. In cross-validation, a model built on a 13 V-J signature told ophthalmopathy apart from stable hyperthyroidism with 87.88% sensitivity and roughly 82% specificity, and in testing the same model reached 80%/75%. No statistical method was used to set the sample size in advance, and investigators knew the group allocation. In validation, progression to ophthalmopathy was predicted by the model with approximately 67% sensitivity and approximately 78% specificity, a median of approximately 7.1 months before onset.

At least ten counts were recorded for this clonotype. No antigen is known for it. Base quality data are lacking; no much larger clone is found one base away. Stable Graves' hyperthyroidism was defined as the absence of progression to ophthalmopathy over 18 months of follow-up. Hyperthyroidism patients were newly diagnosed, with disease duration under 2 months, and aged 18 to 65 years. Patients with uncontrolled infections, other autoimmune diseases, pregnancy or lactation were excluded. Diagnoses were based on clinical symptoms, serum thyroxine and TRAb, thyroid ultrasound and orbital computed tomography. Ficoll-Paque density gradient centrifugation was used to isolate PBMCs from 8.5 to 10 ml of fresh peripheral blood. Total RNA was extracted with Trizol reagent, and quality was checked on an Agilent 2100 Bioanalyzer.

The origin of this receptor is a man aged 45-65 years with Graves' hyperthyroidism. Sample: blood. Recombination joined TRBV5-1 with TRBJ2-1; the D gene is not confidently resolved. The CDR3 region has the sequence CASSLFGGSSYNEQFF. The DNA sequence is TGCGCCAGCAGCTTGTTTGGCGGTAGCTCCTACAATGAGCAGTTCTTC.